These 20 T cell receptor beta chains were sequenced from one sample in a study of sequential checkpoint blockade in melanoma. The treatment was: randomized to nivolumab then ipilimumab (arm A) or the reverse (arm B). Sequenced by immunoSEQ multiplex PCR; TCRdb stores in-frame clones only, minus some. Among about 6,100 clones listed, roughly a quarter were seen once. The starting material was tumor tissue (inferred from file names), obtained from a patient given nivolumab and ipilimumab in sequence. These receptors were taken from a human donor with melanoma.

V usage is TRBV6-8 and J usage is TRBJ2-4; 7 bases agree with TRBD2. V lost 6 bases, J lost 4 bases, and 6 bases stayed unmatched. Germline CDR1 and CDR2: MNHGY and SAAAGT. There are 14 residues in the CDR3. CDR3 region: CASRHNGGKNIQYF. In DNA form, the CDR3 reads TGTGCCAGCAGACATAACGGGGGGAAAAACATTCAGTACTTC.

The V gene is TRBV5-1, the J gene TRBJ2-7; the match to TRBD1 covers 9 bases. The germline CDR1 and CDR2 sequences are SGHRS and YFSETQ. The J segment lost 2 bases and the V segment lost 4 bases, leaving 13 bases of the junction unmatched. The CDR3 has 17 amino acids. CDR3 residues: CASSPAQSGQGAYEQYF. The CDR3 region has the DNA TGCGCCAGCAGCCCAGCTCAATCGGGACAGGGAGCCTACGAGCAGTACTTC.

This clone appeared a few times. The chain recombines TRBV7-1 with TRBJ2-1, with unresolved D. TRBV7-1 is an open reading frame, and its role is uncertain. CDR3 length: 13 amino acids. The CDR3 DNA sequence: TGTGCTCACAGCTTACGGTACTACAATGAGCAGTTCTTC. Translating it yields CAHSLRYYNEQFF.

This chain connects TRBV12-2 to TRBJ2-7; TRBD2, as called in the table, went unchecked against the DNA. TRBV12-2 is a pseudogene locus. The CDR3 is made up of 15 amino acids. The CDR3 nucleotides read TGTGCAAGTCGCTTAGGAGGTGGGTGCCACTACGAGCAGTACTTC. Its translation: CASRLGGGCHYEQYF.

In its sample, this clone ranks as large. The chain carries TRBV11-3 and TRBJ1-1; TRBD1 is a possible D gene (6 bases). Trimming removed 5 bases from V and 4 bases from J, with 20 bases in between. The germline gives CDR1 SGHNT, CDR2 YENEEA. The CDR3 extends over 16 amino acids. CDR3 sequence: CASSERPGQSVTEAFF. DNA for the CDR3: TGTGCCAGCAGCGAGAGACCCGGACAGTCAGTCACTGAAGCTTTCTTT.

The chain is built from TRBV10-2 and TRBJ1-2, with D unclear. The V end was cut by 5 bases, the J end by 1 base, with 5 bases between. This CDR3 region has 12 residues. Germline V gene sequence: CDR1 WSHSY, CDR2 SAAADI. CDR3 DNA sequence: TGCGCCAGCAGTCCTGATAACTATGGCTACACCTTC. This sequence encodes CASSPDNYGYTF.

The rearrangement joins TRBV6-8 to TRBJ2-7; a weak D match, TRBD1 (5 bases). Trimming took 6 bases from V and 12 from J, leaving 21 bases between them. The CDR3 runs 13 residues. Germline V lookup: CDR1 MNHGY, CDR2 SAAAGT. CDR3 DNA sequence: TGTGCCAGCAGGTCACCCCAGGGTCCACCCTGGTACTTC. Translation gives CASRSPQGPPWYF.

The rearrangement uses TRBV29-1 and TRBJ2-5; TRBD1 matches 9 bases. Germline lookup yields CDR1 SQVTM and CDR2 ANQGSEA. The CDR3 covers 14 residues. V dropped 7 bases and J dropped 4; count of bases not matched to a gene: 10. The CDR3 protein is CSASGQGLGETQYF. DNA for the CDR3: TGCAGCGCCTCGGGACAGGGCCTGGGAGAGACCCAGTACTTC.

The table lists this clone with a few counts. The CDR3 here is CSVGYTSDEQFF. Here the CDR3 DNA reads TGCAGCGTCGGATACACTAGTGATGAGCAGTTCTTC. The rearrangement links TRBV29-1 to TRBJ2-1, with D perhaps matching TRBD2 (5 bases). Germline V lookup: CDR1 SQVTM, CDR2 ANQGSEA. This CDR3 has 12 amino acids. Trimming pared 6 bases from V and 8 bases from J, leaving 14 bases between.

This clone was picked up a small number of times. CDR3 in DNA: TGTGCCAGCAGTCTGGACATTCGGGGGTATGGCGAGCAGTACTTC. This sequence encodes CASSLDIRGYGEQYF. The chain has TRBV28 and TRBJ2-7, with a tentative D call TRBD2 (6 bases). Germline-derived CDR1 and CDR2 are MDHEN and SYDVKM. V was pared by 5 bases and J by 6 bases, with 20 bases between. The CDR3 spans 15 residues.

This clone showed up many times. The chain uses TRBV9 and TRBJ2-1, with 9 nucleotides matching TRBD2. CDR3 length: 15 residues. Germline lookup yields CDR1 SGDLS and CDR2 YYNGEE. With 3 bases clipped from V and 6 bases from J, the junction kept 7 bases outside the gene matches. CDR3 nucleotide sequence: TGTGCCAGCAGCGGCCTAGCGGGATTTGGCAATGAGCAGTTCTTC. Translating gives CASSGLAGFGNEQFF.

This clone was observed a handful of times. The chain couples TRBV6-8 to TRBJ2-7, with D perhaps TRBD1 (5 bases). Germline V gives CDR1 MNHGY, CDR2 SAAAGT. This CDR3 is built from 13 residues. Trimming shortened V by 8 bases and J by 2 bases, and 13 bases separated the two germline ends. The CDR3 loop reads CASEGEPTYEQYF. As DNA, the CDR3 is TGTGCCAGCGAAGGGGAACCAACCTACGAGCAGTACTTC.

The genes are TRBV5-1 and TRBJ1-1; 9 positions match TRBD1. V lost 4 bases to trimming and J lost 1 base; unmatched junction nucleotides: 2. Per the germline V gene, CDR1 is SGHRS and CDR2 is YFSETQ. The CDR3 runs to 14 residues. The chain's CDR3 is CASSPQGANTEAFF. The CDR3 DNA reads TGCGCCAGCAGCCCACAGGGGGCGAACACTGAAGCTTTCTTT.

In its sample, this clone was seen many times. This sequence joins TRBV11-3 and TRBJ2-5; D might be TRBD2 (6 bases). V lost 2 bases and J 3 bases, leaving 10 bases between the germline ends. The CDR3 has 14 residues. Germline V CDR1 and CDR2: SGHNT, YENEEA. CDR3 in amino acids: CASSLRPGEETQYF. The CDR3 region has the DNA TGTGCCAGCAGCTTAAGGCCGGGAGAAGAGACCCAGTACTTC. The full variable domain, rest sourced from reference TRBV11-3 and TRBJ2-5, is EAGVVQSPRYKIIEKKQPVAFWCNPISGHNTLYWYLQNLGQGPELLIRYENEEAVDDSQLPKDRFSAERLKGVDSTLKIQPAELGDSAVYLCASSLRPGEETQYFGPGTRLLVL.

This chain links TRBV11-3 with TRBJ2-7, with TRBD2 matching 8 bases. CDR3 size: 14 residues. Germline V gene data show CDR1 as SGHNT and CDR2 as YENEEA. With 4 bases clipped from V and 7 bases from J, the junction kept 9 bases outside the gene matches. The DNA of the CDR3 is TGTGCCAGCAGCTCCCGGGAGGGCGCTGGGGAGCAGTACTTC. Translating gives CASSSREGAGEQYF.

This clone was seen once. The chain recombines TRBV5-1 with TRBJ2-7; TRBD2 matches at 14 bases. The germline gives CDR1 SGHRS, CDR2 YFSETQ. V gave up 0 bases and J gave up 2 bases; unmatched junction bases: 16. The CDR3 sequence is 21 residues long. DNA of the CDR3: TGCGCCAGCAGCTTGGCCCCCGGGACTAGCGGGAGTGTCAGCCTCCCCTACGAGCAGTACTTC. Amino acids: CASSLAPGTSGSVSLPYEQYF.

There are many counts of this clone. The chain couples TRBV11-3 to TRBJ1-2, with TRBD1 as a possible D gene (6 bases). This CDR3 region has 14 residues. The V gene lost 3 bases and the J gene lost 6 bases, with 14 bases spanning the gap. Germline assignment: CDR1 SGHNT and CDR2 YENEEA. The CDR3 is CASSLATGYHGYTF. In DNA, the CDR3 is TGTGCCAGCAGCTTGGCCACAGGGTATCATGGCTACACCTTC.

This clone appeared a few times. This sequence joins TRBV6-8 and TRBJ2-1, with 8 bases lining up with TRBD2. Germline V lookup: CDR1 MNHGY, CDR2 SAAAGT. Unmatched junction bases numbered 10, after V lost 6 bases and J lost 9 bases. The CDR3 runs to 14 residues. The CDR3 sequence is CASRNGAGVGEQFF. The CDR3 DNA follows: TGTGCCAGCAGAAATGGAGCGGGAGTGGGTGAGCAGTTCTTC.

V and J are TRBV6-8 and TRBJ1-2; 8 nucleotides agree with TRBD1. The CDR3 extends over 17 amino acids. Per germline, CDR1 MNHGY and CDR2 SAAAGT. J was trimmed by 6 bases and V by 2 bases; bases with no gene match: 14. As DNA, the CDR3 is TGTGCCAGCAGTTACCTAAGACCGGACAGGGCTATGGATGGCTACACCTTC. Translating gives CASSYLRPDRAMDGYTF.

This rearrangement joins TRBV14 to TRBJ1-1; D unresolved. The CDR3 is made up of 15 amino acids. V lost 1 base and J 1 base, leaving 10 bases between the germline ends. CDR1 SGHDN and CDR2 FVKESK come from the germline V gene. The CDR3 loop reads CASSQGSSGNTEAFF. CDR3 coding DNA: TGTGCCAGCAGCCAAGGGTCCTCGGGGAACACTGAAGCTTTCTTT.